One and the same sample provided the 29 T cell receptor beta chains below, sequenced in a study of Ad26.COV2.S vaccination and SARS-CoV-2 variants. Documented treatment: roughly 19 received Ad26.COV2.S at low or high dose, single or two shots; about five received placebo; per-sample allocation not given. Day 63 after the first injection of vaccine or placebo was the sampling time. Here immunoSEQ multiplex PCR was the method, and the copy in TCRdb shows in-frame clones only, minus some. Of approximately 400,000 clones listed, roughly 80% are singletons. Specimen: peripheral blood, collected in a trial of Ad26.COV2.S vaccine versus placebo. The receptors come from a person aged 18-60 years who received the Ad26.COV2.S COVID-19 vaccine or a placebo.

V and J are TRBV10-3 and TRBJ2-3; unclear D gene. The CDR3 consists of 11 residues. From germline, CDR1 is ENHRY and CDR2 SYGVKD. V was trimmed by 4 bases and J by 2 bases, leaving 1 base between them. In nucleotides, the CDR3 is TGTGCCATCAGTGCCACAGATACGCAGTATTTT. The encoded protein is CAISATDTQYF.

The table lists this clone with a few counts. This chain joins TRBV2 and TRBJ1-2; possible D gene TRBD1, 5 bases. Looked up from germline, CDR1 is SNHLY and CDR2 is FYNNEI. The V end was cut by 2 bases, the J end by 3 bases, with 19 bases between. CDR3 length equals 17 residues. CDR3: CASSEKATAGLDYGYTF. The CDR3 DNA reads TGTGCCAGCAGTGAAAAAGCGACAGCGGGTCTGGACTATGGCTACACCTTC. The whole variable domain, remainder taken from reference TRBV2 and TRBJ1-2, is EPEVTQTPSHQVTQMGQEVILRCVPISNHLYFYWYRQILGQKVEFLVSFYNNEISEKSEIFDDQFSVERPDGSNFTLKIRSTKLEDSAMYFCASSEKATAGLDYGYTFGSGTRLTVV.

The genes are TRBV3-1 (or the pseudogene TRBV3-2) and TRBJ1-5; D is undetermined. Germline lookup yields CDR1 LGHDT and CDR2 YNNKEL (reference sequence). CDR3 length: 14 residues. The ends were cut back, 4 bases at V and 3 bases at J, with 10 bases in the middle. The chain's CDR3 is CASSLHGYNQPQHF. The DNA of the CDR3 is TGTGCCAGCAGCCTCCATGGTTACAATCAGCCCCAGCATTTT.

The CDR3 region is CASLGENGELFF. The DNA for the CDR3 is TGTGCCAGTCTGGGGGAAAACGGGGAGCTGTTTTTT. The V gene is TRBV19, the J gene TRBJ2-2; D is possibly TRBD1 or TRBD2 (5 bases each). This CDR3 is 12 amino acids long. The V gene lost 8 bases and the J gene lost 7 bases, with 11 bases spanning the gap. Germline V gene lookup returns CDR1 LNHDA and CDR2 SQIVND (reference sequence).

This CDR3 reads CASTPQIDRANDEQFF. The DNA for the CDR3 is TGCGCCAGCACCCCACAAATCGACAGAGCCAATGATGAGCAGTTCTTC. The V call is TRBV10-1, the J call TRBJ2-1; possibly TRBD1 for D (5 bases). This CDR3 spans 16 amino acids. Trimming shortened V by 7 bases and J by 8 bases, and 24 bases separated the two germline ends. Germline V lookup: CDR1 WNHNN, CDR2 SYGVQD (reference sequence).

The chain links TRBV27 to TRBJ1-6; possible D gene TRBD1, 5 bases. The CDR3 has 16 amino acids. V lost 2 bases, J lost 4 bases, and 12 bases lay in between. Germline V lookup: CDR1 MNHEY, CDR2 SMNVEV (reference sequence). The CDR3 DNA is TGTGCCAGCAGTTTAGTCGGGACGGCTTATAATTCACCCCTCCACTTT. This translates into CASSLVGTAYNSPLHF.

This clone was seen a single time. The chain has TRBV9 and TRBJ2-3, with D maybe TRBD1 (7 bases). With 6 bases removed from V and 2 bases from J, the gap between germline ends came to 13 bases. Germline V gene data show CDR1 as SGDLS and CDR2 as YYNGEE. CDR3 length: 14 amino acids. The CDR3 DNA follows: TGTGCCAGCACCGCAGGGGGGTCCACAGATACGCAGTATTTT. Protein product: CASTAGGSTDTQYF.

The V gene is TRBV27, the J gene TRBJ2-5; TRBD2 agrees at 9 bases. The CDR3 covers 15 residues. V shed 4 bases, J shed 6 bases, and the junction held 9 bases outside the gene matches. CDR1 MNHEY and CDR2 SMNVEV come from the germline V gene (reference sequence). CDR3 nucleotides: TGTGCCAGCAGTTCGGGACTAGCTACACGACAGACCCAGTACTTC. It codes for CASSSGLATRQTQYF.

The chain uses TRBV6-1 and TRBJ2-1, with TRBD2 identical over 10 bases. CDR1 and CDR2 (germline): MNHNS, SASEGT. This CDR3 contains 14 residues. Trimming removed 5 bases from V and 6 bases from J; junction bases left unmatched: 4. CDR3: CASSPGLASNEQFF. CDR3 DNA: TGTGCCAGCAGTCCGGGACTAGCGAGCAATGAGCAGTTCTTC.

In its sample, this clone was seen a few times. V and J are TRBV19 and TRBJ1-2, with D maybe TRBD1 (5 bases). CDR3 length: 12 residues. Germline V gene data show CDR1 as LNHDA and CDR2 as SQIVND (reference sequence). The V end was cut by 4 bases, the J end by 6 bases, with 9 bases between. This CDR3 is CASSTGSNGYTF. As DNA, the CDR3 is TGTGCCAGTAGTACAGGGAGCAATGGCTACACCTTC.

Details on this clone: A single base separates this from a much larger clone, so it may be a read error. This chain links TRBV7-9 with TRBJ1-1; perhaps TRBD1 as D (6 bases). CDR1 is SEHNR and CDR2 is FQNEAQ in the germline V gene (reference sequence). V was clipped by 5 bases and J by 1 base, with 8 bases between them. This CDR3 has 13 amino acids. The CDR3 DNA is TGTGCCAGCAGCGAAGGGGGGAACACTGAAGCTTTCTTT. Translation gives CASSEGGNTEAFF.

In this sample, this clone turned up once. This CDR3 is also generated by other DNA sequences in the sample. The chain links TRBV12-3 or TRBV12-4 to TRBJ1-2; D might be TRBD1 (6 bases). The CDR3 runs 13 residues. With 5 bases removed from V and 4 bases from J, the gap between germline ends came to 11 bases. The chain's CDR3 is CASSRGQLYGYTF. In nucleotides, the CDR3 is TGTGCCAGCAGTCGGGGGCAGCTCTATGGCTACACCTTC.

The rearrangement joins TRBV7-9 to TRBJ1-2, with TRBD1 as a possible D gene (5 bases). CDR1 is SEHNR, CDR2 FQNEAQ, per germline (reference sequence). Deletions cut 2 bases from V and 2 bases from J, with 9 bases between. The CDR3 is 14 residues long. The DNA of the CDR3 is TGTGCCAGCAGCTTACGGCGACAGAACTATGGCTACACCTTC. As protein: CASSLRRQNYGYTF.

This chain connects TRBV6-5 to TRBJ2-1; 9 nucleotides line up with TRBD2. The V gene's germline CDR1 is MNHEY and CDR2 SVGAGI. With 11 bases clipped from V and 10 bases from J, the junction kept 12 bases outside the gene matches. CDR3 length equals 13 residues. CDR3 in DNA: TGTGCCTCTTCACCGGGACTAGCTTACGAGCAGTTCTTC. Its translation is CASSPGLAYEQFF.

The chain has TRBV7-2 and TRBJ1-2; the D is unclear. In germline, CDR1 is SGHTA, CDR2 FQGNSA. This CDR3 has 14 residues. V lost 0 bases to trimming and J lost 4 bases, with 9 bases between them. The CDR3 here is CASSLAGSLYGYTF. CDR3 sequence (DNA): TGTGCCAGCAGCTTAGCAGGGTCCCTCTATGGCTACACCTTC. Full variable domain (missing parts from reference TRBV7-2 and TRBJ1-2): GAGVSQSPSNKVTEKGKDVELRCDPISGHTALYWYRQSLGQGLEFLIYFQGNSAPDKSGLPSDRFSAERTGGSVSTLTIQRTQQEDSAVYLCASSLAGSLYGYTFGSGTRLTVV.

The chain recombines TRBV6-6 with TRBJ1-1; D is undetermined. The CDR3 is made up of 14 amino acids. Per germline, CDR1 MNHNY and CDR2 SVGAGI (reference sequence). With 2 bases removed from V and 2 bases from J, the gap between germline ends came to 9 bases. This CDR3 reads CASSYGSQNTEAFF. The CDR3, as DNA: TGTGCCAGCAGTTACGGGAGTCAAAACACTGAAGCTTTCTTT.

This chain links TRBV19 with TRBJ1-5; D may be TRBD1 (5 bases). Trimming shortened V by 6 bases and J by 0 bases, and 15 bases separated the two germline ends. Germline CDR1 LNHDA, CDR2 SQIVND (reference sequence). The CDR3 extends over 16 amino acids. The chain's CDR3 is CASRPGRGYSNQPQHF. In nucleotides, the CDR3 is TGTGCCAGTAGGCCGGGACGGGGGTATAGCAATCAGCCCCAGCATTTT.

As concerns this clone: Other DNA sequences of this sample code for an identical CDR3. The chain links TRBV5-4 to TRBJ2-3; 11 bases fit TRBD2. V was clipped by 0 bases and J by 6 bases; unmatched bases: 3. Germline V gene sequence: CDR1 SGHNT, CDR2 YYREEE (reference sequence). The CDR3 totals 15 residues. CDR3 amino acids: CASSLGLAGGDTQYF. The CDR3 nucleotides read TGTGCCAGCAGCTTGGGGTTAGCGGGGGGGGATACGCAGTATTTT.

This clone has a single count. The chain joins TRBV25-1 to TRBJ2-7; D remains ambiguous. V gave up 0 bases and J gave up 3 bases, with 6 bases separating them. The CDR3 has 13 residues. Germline CDR1 and CDR2: MGHDK and SYGVNS. This CDR3 reads CASSEYRVYEQYF. Here the CDR3 DNA reads TGTGCCAGCAGTGAATATCGAGTCTACGAGCAGTACTTC.

The genes are TRBV5-1 and TRBJ2-1; D tentatively fits TRBD1 or TRBD2 (5 bases each). This CDR3 contains 16 residues. Germline CDR1 is SGHRS and CDR2 is YFSETQ. Trimming shortened V by 6 bases and J by 0 bases, and 16 bases separated the two germline ends. This chain's CDR3 is CASTPGARSSYNEQFF. For the CDR3, the DNA is TGCGCCAGCACCCCCGGGGCGAGGAGCTCCTACAATGAGCAGTTCTTC.

The chain is built from TRBV11-1 and TRBJ2-2, with 10 bases matching TRBD2. The CDR3 spans 16 residues. J lost 4 bases, V lost 1 base, and 3 bases had no gene match. From germline, CDR1 is SGHAT and CDR2 FQDESV (reference sequence). This CDR3 reads CASSLVGTSVTGELFF. CDR3 DNA: TGTGCCAGCAGCTTAGTAGGGACTAGCGTCACCGGGGAGCTGTTTTTT.

The V and J genes are TRBV29-1 and TRBJ2-1; TRBD2 matches 9 bases. The CDR3 length is 15 residues. V lost 3 bases and J lost 0; bases outside the gene matches: 3. Germline assignment: CDR1 SQVTM and CDR2 ANQGSEA. The CDR3 DNA sequence: TGCAGCGTTGAGGGGCGGGAGGGCTCCTACAATGAGCAGTTCTTC. This translates into CSVEGREGSYNEQFF.

This chain joins TRBV6-5 and TRBJ2-5, with D possibly being TRBD1 (6 bases). With 7 bases removed from V and 2 bases from J, the gap between germline ends came to 11 bases. The CDR3 has 13 amino acids. Germline CDR1 and CDR2: MNHEY and SVGAGI. In DNA form, the CDR3 reads TGTGCCAGCACCGCAACAGGGCAAGAGACCCAGTACTTC. Its translation is CASTATGQETQYF.

V and J are TRBV7-9 and TRBJ2-7; D is perhaps TRBD1 (5 bases). Germline lookup yields CDR1 SEHNR and CDR2 FQNEAQ (reference sequence). CDR3 length equals 13 residues. Trimming took 1 base from V and 3 from J, leaving 7 bases between them. The CDR3 is CASSLEGDYEQYF. DNA of the CDR3: TGTGCCAGCAGCTTAGAAGGGGACTACGAGCAGTACTTC.

This rearrangement joins TRBV7-2 to TRBJ2-5; no firm D call. Germline V gene lookup returns CDR1 SGHTA and CDR2 FQGNSA. This CDR3 contains 14 residues. Trimming shortened V by 6 bases and J by 1 base, and 12 bases separated the two germline ends. Written as DNA, the CDR3 is TGTGCCAGCAGATTGACGAGCCTCCAAGAGACCCAGTACTTC. It encodes CASRLTSLQETQYF.

The V and J genes are TRBV7-9 and TRBJ2-2; TRBD1 agrees at 8 bases. The CDR3 totals 14 residues. Germline CDR1 SEHNR, CDR2 FQNEAQ (reference sequence). Losses at the gene ends were 1 base for V and 9 bases for J; bases not matched to a gene: 4. The CDR3: CASSLGGQGRELFF. The DNA of the CDR3 is TGTGCCAGCAGCTTAGGCGGACAGGGCCGGGAGCTGTTTTTT.

This chain connects TRBV18 to TRBJ2-7; TRBD2 matches 11 bases. Trimming at V came to 0 bases and at J to 2 bases, leaving 3 bases not matched to a gene. The CDR3 consists of 16 residues. Germline lookup yields CDR1 KGHSH and CDR2 LQKENI. The CDR3 region has the DNA TGTGCCAGCTCACCACCGGGACTAGCGGACGCCTACGAGCAGTACTTC. Protein: CASSPPGLADAYEQYF.

The chain recombines TRBV6-5 with TRBJ1-1; D gene ambiguous. Germline loops: CDR1 MNHEY, CDR2 SVGAGI. The CDR3 is 12 residues long. Trimming took 5 bases from V and 12 from J, leaving 16 bases between them. In nucleotides, the CDR3 is TGTGCCAGCAGTCCAAGCCAGGATCCGACTTTCTTT. It translates to CASSPSQDPTFF.

The chain recombines TRBV12-5 with TRBJ1-5, with a tentative D call TRBD1 (5 bases). The CDR3 totals 16 residues. V was cut by 3 bases and J by 5 bases, with 17 bases left in between. Germline loops: CDR1 LGHNT, CDR2 FRNRAP. CDR3 residues: CASGFFSRGGDQPQHF. CDR3 DNA sequence: TGTGCTAGTGGTTTCTTCTCTCGGGGGGGAGATCAGCCCCAGCATTTT.